This T cell receptor beta chain was profiled in a study of blood T cell repertoires in COVID-19. As for the study in general: Acute and convalescent COVID-19 samples came from the United States, Italy and Spain.

Original handling: Using reference gene primer amplification, nucleated cell counts were estimated. Measured with immunoSEQ multiplex PCR; TCRdb has only the in-frame clones, and not every one. Clone size and the V and J calls come from that table; the DNA yielded D and trimming. The repertoire has 100,000 to 150,000 clones, around 87% of them found once; the top ten carry roughly 2.2%. The germline gives CDR1 SEHNR, CDR2 FQNEAQ (reference sequence). This CDR3 is built from 16 residues. The V gene end was trimmed by 11 bases and the J gene end by 7 bases; junction bases not matched to a gene: 16. J is TRBJ2-1 and V is TRBV7-9; 11 nucleotides agree with TRBD2. The sample taken for sequencing was peripheral blood. The source of this sequence is a man between 65 and 85 years old with active COVID-19. DNA of the CDR3: TGTGCCTCCGGGACTAGCGGTGGGGGAAAGGGGAATGAGCAGTTCTTC. Protein sequence: CASGTSGGGKGNEQFF. Together with reference TRBV7-9 and TRBJ2-1, the CDR3 gives the full variable domain: DTGVSQNPRHKITKRGQNVTFRCDPISEHNRLYWYRQTLGQGPEFLTYFQNEAQLEKSRLLSDRFSAERPKGSFSTLEIQRTEQGDSAMYLCASGTSGGGKGNEQFFGPGTRLTVL.